This T cell receptor beta chain was found in a study of Ad26.COV2.S vaccination and SARS-CoV-2 variants. As for the study in general: Intramuscular Ad26.COV2.S at 5x10^10 or 1x10^11 viral particles.

V was clipped by 6 bases and J by 5 bases, with 13 bases between them. The CDR3 sequence is 13 residues long. Generated by immunoSEQ multiplex PCR, the TCRdb table keeps only in-frame clones and is missing some. The data show 400,000 to 450,000 clones, 90% seen once. To note about this clone: Its antigen is unidentified.

The treatment: 15 to 20 received Ad26.COV2.S at low or high dose, single or two shots; 5 received placebo; per-sample allocation not given. Sampling was performed 63 days after the first vaccine or placebo injection. Whole-study results and caveats: Breadth, reportedly substantial, characterized the spike-specific CD8+ and CD4+ T cell responses after vaccination.

Sequences were derived from peripheral blood, sampled in a trial of Ad26.COV2.S vaccine versus placebo. The clonotype comes from a person between 18 and 60 years old who received the Ad26.COV2.S COVID-19 vaccine or a placebo. The V gene is TRBV12-3 or TRBV12-4, the J gene TRBJ1-1; D gene uncertain. DNA for the CDR3: TGTGCCAGCAGACAACTTGGGAGTACTGAAGCTTTCTTT. Amino acids: CASRQLGSTEAFF.